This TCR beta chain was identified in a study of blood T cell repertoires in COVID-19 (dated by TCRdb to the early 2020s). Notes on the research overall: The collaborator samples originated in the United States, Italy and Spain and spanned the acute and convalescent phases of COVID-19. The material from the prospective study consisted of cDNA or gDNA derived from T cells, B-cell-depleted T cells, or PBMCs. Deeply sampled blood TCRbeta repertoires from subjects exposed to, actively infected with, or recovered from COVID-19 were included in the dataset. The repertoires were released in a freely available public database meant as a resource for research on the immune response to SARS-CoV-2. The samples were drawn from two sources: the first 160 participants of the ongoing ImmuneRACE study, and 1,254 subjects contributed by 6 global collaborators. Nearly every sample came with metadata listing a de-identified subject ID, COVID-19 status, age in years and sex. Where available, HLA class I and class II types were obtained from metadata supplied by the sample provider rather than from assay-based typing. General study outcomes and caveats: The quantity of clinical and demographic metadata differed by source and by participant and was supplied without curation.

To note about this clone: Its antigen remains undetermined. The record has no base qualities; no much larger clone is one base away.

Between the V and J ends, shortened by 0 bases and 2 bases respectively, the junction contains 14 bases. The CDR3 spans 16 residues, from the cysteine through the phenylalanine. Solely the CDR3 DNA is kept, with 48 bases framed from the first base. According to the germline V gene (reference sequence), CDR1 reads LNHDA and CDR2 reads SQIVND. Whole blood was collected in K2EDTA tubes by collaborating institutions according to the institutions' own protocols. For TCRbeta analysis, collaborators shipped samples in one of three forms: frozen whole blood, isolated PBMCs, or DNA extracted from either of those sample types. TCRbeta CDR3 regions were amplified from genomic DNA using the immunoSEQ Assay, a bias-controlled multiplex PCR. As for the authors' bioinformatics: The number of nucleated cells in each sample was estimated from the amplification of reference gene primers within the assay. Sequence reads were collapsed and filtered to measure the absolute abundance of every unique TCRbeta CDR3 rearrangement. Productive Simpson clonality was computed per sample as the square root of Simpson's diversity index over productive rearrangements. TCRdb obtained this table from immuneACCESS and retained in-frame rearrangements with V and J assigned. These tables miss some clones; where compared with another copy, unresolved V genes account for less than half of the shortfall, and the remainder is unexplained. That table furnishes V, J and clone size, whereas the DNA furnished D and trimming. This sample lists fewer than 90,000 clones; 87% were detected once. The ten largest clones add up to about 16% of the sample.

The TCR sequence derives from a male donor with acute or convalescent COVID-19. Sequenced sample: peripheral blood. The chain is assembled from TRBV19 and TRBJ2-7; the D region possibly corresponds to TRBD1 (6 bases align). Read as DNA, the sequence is TGTGCCAGTAGTATAGAACAGGGCATAGGGGCCTACGAGCAGTACTTC. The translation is CASSIEQGIGAYEQYF.